This T cell receptor beta chain was identified during a study of OX40 agonist ivuxolimab in advanced cancers. TCRdb's copy holds only in-frame clones and misses some; the assay was immunoSEQ multiplex PCR. The data contain around 45,000 clones, 80% of them singletons. This TCR derives from an adult with an advanced solid tumor such as melanoma, head and neck, liver or kidney cancer. This specimen consisted of CD4+ or CD8+ T cells sorted from blood, obtained in a trial of the OX40 agonist ivuxolimab.

CDR3 protein: CASTRDPNTEAFF. The CDR3 DNA follows: TGCGCCAGCACCCGAGATCCCAACACTGAAGCTTTCTTT. This rearrangement joins TRBV10-2 to TRBJ1-1; D is uncertain. Between the trimmed V and J ends, which lost 7 bases and 2 bases, there was a span of 11 bases. Germline V gene lookup returns CDR1 WSHSY and CDR2 SAAADI. The CDR3 totals 13 residues.